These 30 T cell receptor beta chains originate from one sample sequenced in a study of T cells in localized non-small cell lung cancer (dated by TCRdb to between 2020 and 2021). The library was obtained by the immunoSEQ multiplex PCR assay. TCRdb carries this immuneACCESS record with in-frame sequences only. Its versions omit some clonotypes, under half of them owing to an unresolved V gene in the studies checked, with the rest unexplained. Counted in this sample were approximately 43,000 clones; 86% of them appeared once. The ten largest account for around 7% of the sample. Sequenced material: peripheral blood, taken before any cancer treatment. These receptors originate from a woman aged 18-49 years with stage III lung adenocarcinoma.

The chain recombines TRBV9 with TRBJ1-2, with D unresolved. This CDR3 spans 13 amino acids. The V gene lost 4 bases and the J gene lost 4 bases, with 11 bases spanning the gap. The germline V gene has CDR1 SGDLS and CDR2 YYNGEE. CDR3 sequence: CASSTSYGYGYTF. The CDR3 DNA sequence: TGTGCCAGCAGCACATCCTACGGCTATGGCTACACCTTC. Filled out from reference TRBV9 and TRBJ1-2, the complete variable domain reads DSGVTQTPKHLITATGQRVTLRCSPRSGDLSVYWYQQSLDQGLQFLIQYYNGEERAKGNILERFSAQQFPDLHSELNLSSLELGDSALYFCASSTSYGYGYTFGSGTRLTVV.

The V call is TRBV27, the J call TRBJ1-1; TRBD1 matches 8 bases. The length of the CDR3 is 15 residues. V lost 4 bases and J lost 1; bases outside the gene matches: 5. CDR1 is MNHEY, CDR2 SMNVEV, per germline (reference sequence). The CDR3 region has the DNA TGTGCCAGCAGTTCTACAGGGGGGGGGAACACTGAAGCTTTCTTT. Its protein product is CASSSTGGGNTEAFF.

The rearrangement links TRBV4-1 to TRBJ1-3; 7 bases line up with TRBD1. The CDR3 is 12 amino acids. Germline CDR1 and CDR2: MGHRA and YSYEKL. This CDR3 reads CARGPRGNTIYF. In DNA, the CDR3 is TGCGCGAGGGGGCCACGGGGAAACACCATATATTTT.

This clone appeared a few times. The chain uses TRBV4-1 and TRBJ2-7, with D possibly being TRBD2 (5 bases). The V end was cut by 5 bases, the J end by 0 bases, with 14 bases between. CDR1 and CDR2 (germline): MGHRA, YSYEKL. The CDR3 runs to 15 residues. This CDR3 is CASSSGPGSSYEQYF. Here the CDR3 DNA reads TGCGCCAGCAGCTCCGGCCCTGGGAGCTCCTACGAGCAGTACTTC.

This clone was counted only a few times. CDR3 amino acids: CSVGEGRAYEQYF. CDR3 bases: TGCAGCGTTGGGGAGGGGCGTGCGTACGAGCAGTACTTC. V gene TRBV29-1 combines with J gene TRBJ2-7, with 7 bases aligning to TRBD2. The length of the CDR3 is 13 residues. CDR1 and CDR2 from the germline V gene are SQVTM and ANQGSEA. J was trimmed by 4 bases and V by 4 bases; bases with no gene match: 7.

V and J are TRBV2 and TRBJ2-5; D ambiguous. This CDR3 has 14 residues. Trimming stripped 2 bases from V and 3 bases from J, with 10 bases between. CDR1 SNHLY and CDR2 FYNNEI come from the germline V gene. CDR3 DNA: TGTGCCAGCAGTGAATCACCAGGAAAAGAGACCCAGTACTTC. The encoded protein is CASSESPGKETQYF.

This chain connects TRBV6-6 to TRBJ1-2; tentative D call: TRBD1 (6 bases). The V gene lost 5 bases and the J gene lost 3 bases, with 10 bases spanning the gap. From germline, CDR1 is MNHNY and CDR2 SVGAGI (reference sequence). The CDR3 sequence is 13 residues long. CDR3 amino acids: CASSPGADYGYTF. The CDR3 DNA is TGTGCCAGCAGTCCAGGGGCGGACTATGGCTACACCTTC.

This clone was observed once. The CDR3: CASSINTGGTYEQYF. The CDR3 DNA follows: TGTGCCAGTAGTATAAATACAGGGGGCACGTACGAGCAGTACTTC. The J gene is TRBJ2-7, the V gene TRBV19; 9 nucleotides agree with TRBD1. V gave up 2 bases and J gave up 4 bases; unmatched junction bases: 6. Germline V CDR1 and CDR2: LNHDA, SQIVND (reference sequence). This CDR3 contains 15 residues.

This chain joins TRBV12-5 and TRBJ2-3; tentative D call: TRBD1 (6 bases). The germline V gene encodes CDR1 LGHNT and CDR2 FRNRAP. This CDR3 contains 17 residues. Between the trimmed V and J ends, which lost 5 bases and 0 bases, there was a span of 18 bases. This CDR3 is CASGPGAVRESTDTQYF. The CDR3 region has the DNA TGTGCTAGTGGTCCAGGGGCGGTGAGGGAGAGCACAGATACGCAGTATTTT.

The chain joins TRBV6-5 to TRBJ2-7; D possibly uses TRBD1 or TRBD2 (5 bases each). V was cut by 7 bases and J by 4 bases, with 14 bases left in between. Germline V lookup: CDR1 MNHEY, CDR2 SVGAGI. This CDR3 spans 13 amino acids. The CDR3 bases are TGTGCCAGCAAGAATACCGGGACGTACGAGCAGTACTTC. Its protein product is CASKNTGTYEQYF.

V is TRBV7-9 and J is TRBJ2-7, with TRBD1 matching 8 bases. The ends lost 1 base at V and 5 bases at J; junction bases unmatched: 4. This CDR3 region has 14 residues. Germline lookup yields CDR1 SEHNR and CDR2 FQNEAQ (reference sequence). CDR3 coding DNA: TGTGCCAGCAGCTTAGGGCAGGGGGCGGACGAGCAGTACTTC. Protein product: CASSLGQGADEQYF.

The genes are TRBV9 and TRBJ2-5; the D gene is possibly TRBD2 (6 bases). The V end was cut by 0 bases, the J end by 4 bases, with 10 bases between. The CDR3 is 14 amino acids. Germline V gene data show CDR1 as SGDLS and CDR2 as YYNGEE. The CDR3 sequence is CASSVVGGLETQYF. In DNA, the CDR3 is TGTGCCAGCAGCGTAGTGGGGGGTCTAGAGACCCAGTACTTC.

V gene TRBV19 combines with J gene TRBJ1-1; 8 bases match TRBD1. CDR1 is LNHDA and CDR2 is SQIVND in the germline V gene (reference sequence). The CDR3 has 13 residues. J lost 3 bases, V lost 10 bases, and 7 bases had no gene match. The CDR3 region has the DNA TGTGCCACTTCGGACAGGGAGGACACTGAAGCTTTCTTT. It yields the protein CATSDREDTEAFF.

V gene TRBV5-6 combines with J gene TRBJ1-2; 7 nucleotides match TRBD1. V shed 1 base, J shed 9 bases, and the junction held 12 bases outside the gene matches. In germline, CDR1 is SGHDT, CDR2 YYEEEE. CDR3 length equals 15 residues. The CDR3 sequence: CASSLRQGGGLSYTF. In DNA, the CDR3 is TGTGCCAGCAGCTTGCGGCAGGGGGGCGGATTAAGCTACACCTTC. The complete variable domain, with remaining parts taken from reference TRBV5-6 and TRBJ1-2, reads DAGVTQSPTHLIKTRGQQVTLRCSPKSGHDTVSWYQQALGQGPQFIFQYYEEEERQRGNFPDRFSGHQFPNYSSELNVNALLLGDSALYLCASSLRQGGGLSYTFGSGTRLTVV.

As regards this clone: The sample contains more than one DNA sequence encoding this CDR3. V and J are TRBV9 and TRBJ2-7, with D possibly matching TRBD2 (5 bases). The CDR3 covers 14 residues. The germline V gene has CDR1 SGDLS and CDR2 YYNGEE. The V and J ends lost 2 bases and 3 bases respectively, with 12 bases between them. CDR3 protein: CASSVGGPNYEQYF. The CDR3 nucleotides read TGTGCCAGCAGCGTCGGAGGTCCAAACTACGAGCAGTACTTC. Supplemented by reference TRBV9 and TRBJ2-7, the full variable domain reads DSGVTQTPKHLITATGQRVTLRCSPRSGDLSVYWYQQSLDQGLQFLIQYYNGEERAKGNILERFSAQQFPDLHSELNLSSLELGDSALYFCASSVGGPNYEQYFGPGTRLTVT.

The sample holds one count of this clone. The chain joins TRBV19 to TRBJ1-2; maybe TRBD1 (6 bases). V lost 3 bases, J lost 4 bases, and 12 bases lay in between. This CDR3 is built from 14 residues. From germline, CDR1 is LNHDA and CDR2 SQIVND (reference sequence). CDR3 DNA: TGTGCCAGTAGTATTTTCACAGGGCCCTATGGCTACACCTTC. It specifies CASSIFTGPYGYTF.

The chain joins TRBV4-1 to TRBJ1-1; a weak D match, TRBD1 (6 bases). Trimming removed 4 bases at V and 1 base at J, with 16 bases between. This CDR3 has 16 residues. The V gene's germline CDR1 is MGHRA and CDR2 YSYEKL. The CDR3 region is CASSRIQGWGNTEAFF. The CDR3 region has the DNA TGCGCCAGCAGCCGCATACAGGGCTGGGGGAACACTGAAGCTTTCTTT.

CDR3: CASSLRLAGADNEQFF. CDR3 nucleotides: TGTGCCAGCTCACTCCGACTAGCGGGGGCGGACAATGAGCAGTTCTTC. The chain combines TRBV18 with TRBJ2-1; 12 bases map to TRBD2. V was pared by 4 bases and J by 5 bases, with 6 bases of the junction left unmatched. In germline, CDR1 is KGHSH, CDR2 LQKENI. The CDR3 covers 16 residues.

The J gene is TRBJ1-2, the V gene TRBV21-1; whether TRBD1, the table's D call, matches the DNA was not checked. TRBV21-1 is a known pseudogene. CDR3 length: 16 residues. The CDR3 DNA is TGTGCCAGCAGCAAAGTTGTGGGGGCGGAATACTATGGCTACACCTTC. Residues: CASSKVVGAEYYGYTF.

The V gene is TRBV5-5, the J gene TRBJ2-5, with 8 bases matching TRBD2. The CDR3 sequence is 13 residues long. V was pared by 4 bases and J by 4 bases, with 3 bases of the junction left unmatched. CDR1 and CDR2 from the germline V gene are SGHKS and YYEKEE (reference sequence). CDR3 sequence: CASSLAGPETQYF. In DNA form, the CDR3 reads TGTGCCAGCAGCCTAGCGGGTCCAGAGACCCAGTACTTC.

The CDR3 coding sequence is TGTGCCAGCAGCGCTTCAGCGGGGGGCGGGAATACGCAGTATTTT. Translated: CASSASAGGGNTQYF. The J gene is TRBJ2-3, the V gene TRBV2, with 9 nucleotides matching TRBD2. Losses at the gene ends were 6 bases for V and 7 bases for J; bases not matched to a gene: 11. The CDR3 loop spans 15 amino acids. CDR1 and CDR2 from the germline V gene are SNHLY and FYNNEI. Combining the CDR3 with reference TRBV2 and TRBJ2-3 gives the whole variable domain EPEVTQTPSHQVTQMGQEVILRCVPISNHLYFYWYRQILGQKVEFLVSFYNNEISEKSEIFDDQFSVERPDGSNFTLKIRSTKLEDSAMYFCASSASAGGGNTQYFGPGTRLTVL.

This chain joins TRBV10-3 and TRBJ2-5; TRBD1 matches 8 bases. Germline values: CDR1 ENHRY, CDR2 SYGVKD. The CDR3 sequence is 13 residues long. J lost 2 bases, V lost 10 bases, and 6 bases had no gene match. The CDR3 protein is CASTGQDQETQYF. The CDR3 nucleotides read TGTGCCAGCACGGGACAGGATCAAGAGACCCAGTACTTC.

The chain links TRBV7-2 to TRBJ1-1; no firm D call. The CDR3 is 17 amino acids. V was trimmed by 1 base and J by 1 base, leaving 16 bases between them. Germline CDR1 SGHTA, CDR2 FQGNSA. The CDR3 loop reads CASSLEWLSPGNTEAFF. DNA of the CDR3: TGTGCCAGCAGCTTAGAGTGGCTCTCCCCGGGGAACACTGAAGCTTTCTTT.

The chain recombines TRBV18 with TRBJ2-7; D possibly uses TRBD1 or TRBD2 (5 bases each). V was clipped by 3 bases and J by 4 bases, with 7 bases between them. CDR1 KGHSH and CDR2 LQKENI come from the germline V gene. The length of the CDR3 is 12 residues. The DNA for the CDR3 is TGTGCCAGCTCACCGGGACGGTACGAGCAGTACTTC. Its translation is CASSPGRYEQYF.

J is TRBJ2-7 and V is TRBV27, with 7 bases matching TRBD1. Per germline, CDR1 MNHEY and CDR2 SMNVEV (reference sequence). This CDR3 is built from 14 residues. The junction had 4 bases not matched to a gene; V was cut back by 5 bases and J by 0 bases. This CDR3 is CASSPGDSSYEQYF. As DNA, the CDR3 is TGTGCCAGCAGTCCCGGGGACAGCTCCTACGAGCAGTACTTC.

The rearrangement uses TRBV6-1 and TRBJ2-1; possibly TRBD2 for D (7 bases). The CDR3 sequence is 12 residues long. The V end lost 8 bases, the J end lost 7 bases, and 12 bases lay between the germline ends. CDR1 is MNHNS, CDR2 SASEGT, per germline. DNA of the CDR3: TGTGCCAGCTTCGGGGGGCAAAATGAGCAGTTCTTC. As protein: CASFGGQNEQFF.

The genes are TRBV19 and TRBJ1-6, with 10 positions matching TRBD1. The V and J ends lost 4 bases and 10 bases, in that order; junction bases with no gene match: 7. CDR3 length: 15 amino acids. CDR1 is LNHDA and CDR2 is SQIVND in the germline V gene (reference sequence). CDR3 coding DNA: TGTGCCAGTAGTACTAACCGGGACAGGGGATCACCCCTCCACTTT. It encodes CASSTNRDRGSPLHF.

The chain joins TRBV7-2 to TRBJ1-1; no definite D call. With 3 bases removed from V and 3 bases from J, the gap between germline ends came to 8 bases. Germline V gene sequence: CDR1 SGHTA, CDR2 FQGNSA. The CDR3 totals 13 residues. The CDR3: CASSFTEDTEAFF. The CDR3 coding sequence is TGTGCCAGCAGCTTCACGGAAGACACTGAAGCTTTCTTT.

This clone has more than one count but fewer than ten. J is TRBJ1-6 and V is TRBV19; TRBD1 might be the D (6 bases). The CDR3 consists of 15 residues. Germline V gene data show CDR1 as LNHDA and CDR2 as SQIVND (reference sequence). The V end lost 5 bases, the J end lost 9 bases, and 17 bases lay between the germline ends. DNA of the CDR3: TGTGCCAGTAGTCCTCTCCGGGACATGGGTTCACCCCTCCACTTT. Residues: CASSPLRDMGSPLHF.

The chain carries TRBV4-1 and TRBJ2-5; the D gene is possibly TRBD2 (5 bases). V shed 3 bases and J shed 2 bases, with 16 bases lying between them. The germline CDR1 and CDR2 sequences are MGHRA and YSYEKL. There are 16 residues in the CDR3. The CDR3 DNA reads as TGCGCCAGCAGCCAGGGGTCTAGCACAACTCAAGAGACCCAGTACTTC. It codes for CASSQGSSTTQETQYF.